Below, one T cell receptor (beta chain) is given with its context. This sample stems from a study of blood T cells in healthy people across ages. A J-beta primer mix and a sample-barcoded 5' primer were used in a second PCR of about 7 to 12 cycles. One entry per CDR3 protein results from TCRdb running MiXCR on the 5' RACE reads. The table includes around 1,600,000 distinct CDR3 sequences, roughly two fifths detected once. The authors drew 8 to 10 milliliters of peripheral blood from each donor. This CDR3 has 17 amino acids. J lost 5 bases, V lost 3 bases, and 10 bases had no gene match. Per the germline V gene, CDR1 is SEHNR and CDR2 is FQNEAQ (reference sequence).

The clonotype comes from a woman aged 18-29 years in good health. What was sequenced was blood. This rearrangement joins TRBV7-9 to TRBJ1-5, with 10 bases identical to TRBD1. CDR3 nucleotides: TGTGCCAGCAGCTTGTATACGGGACAGGGGTCTCATCAGCCCCAGCATTTT. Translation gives CASSLYTGQGSHQPQHF.